This entry lists 18 T cell receptor beta chains sequenced from one sample in a study of T-cell memory formation after mild COVID-19. TCRdb itself ran the 5' RACE reads through MiXCR, one entry per CDR3 protein. Among roughly 240,000 distinct CDR3 sequences listed, 15% were seen once. Sequencing input: PBMCs or a T cell subset sorted from them (not recorded which). These receptors were obtained from an adult woman who had mild COVID-19 (a few samples of this study predate the infection). Cell type and time point are not known.

The V and J genes are TRBV5-4 and TRBJ2-5; weak D call: TRBD1 (5 bases). The V and J ends lost 0 bases and 5 bases respectively, with 17 bases between them. Germline loops: CDR1 SGHNT, CDR2 YYREEE (reference sequence). This CDR3 is 16 amino acids long. The CDR3 DNA follows: TGTGCCAGCAGCTTGGTCCAGGGCGACTTGAAGGAGACCCAGTACTTC. It codes for CASSLVQGDLKETQYF.

Here the CDR3 reads CASSSTLRRPDKLFF. The DNA for the CDR3 is TGTGCCAGCAGTTCCACCCTGCGGAGGCCTGATAAGCTGTTCTTC. This rearrangement joins TRBV27 to TRBJ2-1, with D possibly being TRBD2 (5 bases). The germline CDR1 and CDR2 sequences are MNHEY and SMNVEV (reference sequence). The V gene lost 4 bases and the J gene lost 15 bases, with 25 bases spanning the gap. The length of the CDR3 is 15 residues.

The gene calls are TRBV7-2 and TRBJ2-5; no definite D call. The CDR3 is 12 amino acids. CDR1 is SGHTA and CDR2 is FQGNSA in the germline V gene. Trimming pared 7 bases from V and 5 bases from J, leaving 11 bases between. DNA of the CDR3: TGTGCCAGCACCCCCGGCTTGGAGACCCAGTACTTC. As protein: CASTPGLETQYF.

This clonotype was observed once. This rearrangement joins TRBV5-4 to TRBJ2-7; 9 bases map to TRBD1. J was trimmed by 2 bases and V by 9 bases; bases with no gene match: 6. The CDR3 covers 13 residues. Germline loops: CDR1 SGHNT, CDR2 YYREEE (reference sequence). In DNA form, the CDR3 reads TGTGCCATGGGGGACAGGGTGACCTACGAGCAGTACTTC. Translation gives CAMGDRVTYEQYF. Supplemented by reference TRBV5-4 and TRBJ2-7, the full variable domain reads ETGVTQSPTHLIKTRGQQVTLRCSSQSGHNTVSWYQQALGQGPQFIFQYYREEENGRGNFPPRFSGLQFPNYSSELNVNALELDDSALYLCAMGDRVTYEQYFGPGTRLTVT.

This clonotype was seen more than once but under ten times. The V call is TRBV5-1, the J call TRBJ2-3; D call uncertain. Trimming stripped 0 bases from V and 3 bases from J, with 8 bases between. CDR1 and CDR2 (germline): SGHRS, YFSETQ. The CDR3 consists of 14 residues. This chain's CDR3 is CASSLGRVTDTQYF. CDR3 coding DNA: TGCGCCAGCAGCTTGGGCAGAGTGACAGATACGCAGTATTTT.

This sequence joins TRBV6-5 and TRBJ2-2; 7 bases agree with TRBD1. Germline V lookup: CDR1 MNHEY, CDR2 SVGAGI. The ends lost 4 bases at V and 3 bases at J; junction bases unmatched: 5. CDR3 length: 15 residues. The CDR3 DNA follows: TGTGCCAGCAGTTTACAGGGGCGGGACACCGGGGAGCTGTTTTTT. Encoded protein: CASSLQGRDTGELFF.

The chain couples TRBV7-2 to TRBJ1-4; TRBD1 matches at 7 bases. This CDR3 region has 14 residues. Germline CDR1 SGHTA, CDR2 FQGNSA. Unmatched junction bases numbered 1, after V lost 4 bases and J lost 2 bases. CDR3 sequence (DNA): TGTGCCAGCAGCTCACAGGGGACTAATGAAAAACTGTTTTTT. It specifies CASSSQGTNEKLFF. Looking up the rest from reference TRBV7-2 and TRBJ1-4 gives the full variable domain: GAGVSQSPSNKVTEKGKDVELRCDPISGHTALYWYRQSLGQGLEFLIYFQGNSAPDKSGLPSDRFSAERTGGSVSTLTIQRTQQEDSAVYLCASSSQGTNEKLFFGSGTQLSVL.

There are a few counts of this clonotype. The V call is TRBV5-6, the J call TRBJ2-2; D may be TRBD2 (6 bases). Germline CDR1 is SGHDT and CDR2 is YYEEEE. The CDR3 has 16 residues. Trimming took off 5 bases at V and 3 bases at J, with 17 bases between the two ends. The CDR3 coding sequence is TGTGCCAGCAGTGGCCTGGGCAGGGAGGACACCGGGGAGCTGTTTTTT. This translates into CASSGLGREDTGELFF.

The rearrangement links TRBV11-3 to TRBJ2-1; 7 nucleotides match TRBD2. V shed 7 bases and J 7 bases; nucleotides not matched to a gene: 7. From germline, CDR1 is SGHNT and CDR2 YENEEA. This CDR3 comprises 13 residues. The CDR3 bases are TGTGCCAGCACGAGGGAGGGTTTAAATGAGCAGTTCTTC. Its protein is CASTREGLNEQFF.

This rearrangement joins TRBV7-9 to TRBJ2-1; D may be TRBD2 (5 bases). V shed 5 bases and J shed 8 bases, with 19 bases lying between them. Germline V CDR1 and CDR2: SEHNR, FQNEAQ (reference sequence). This CDR3 is 15 amino acids long. CDR3 bases: TGTGCCAGCAGCCTCGGGCCAGTGCGGGTGGATGAGCAGTTCTTC. As protein: CASSLGPVRVDEQFF. The full variable domain, completed using reference TRBV7-9 and TRBJ2-1, is DTGVSQNPRHKITKRGQNVTFRCDPISEHNRLYWYRQTLGQGPEFLTYFQNEAQLEKSRLLSDRFSAERPKGSFSTLEIQRTEQGDSAMYLCASSLGPVRVDEQFFGPGTRLTVL.

The chain employs TRBV18 and TRBJ2-7, with D unresolved. V was clipped by 4 bases and J by 3 bases, with 10 bases between them. The CDR3 totals 13 residues. Per germline, CDR1 KGHSH and CDR2 LQKENI. DNA for the CDR3: TGTGCCAGCTCACAGTCTTCCCTCTACGAGCAGTACTTC. This gives the protein CASSQSSLYEQYF.

In this sample, this clonotype turned up a few times. The chain links TRBV7-2 to TRBJ2-1; 7 nucleotides align to TRBD2. Germline V gene lookup returns CDR1 SGHTA and CDR2 FQGNSA. V was clipped by 1 base and J by 7 bases; unmatched bases: 7. This CDR3 is built from 15 residues. The CDR3 DNA follows: TGTGCCAGCAGCTTAGAAGGCGGGAGACCAAATGAGCAGTTCTTC. Its translation: CASSLEGGRPNEQFF.

V and J are TRBV10-3 and TRBJ2-5; D unresolved. With 2 bases removed from V and 2 bases from J, the gap between germline ends came to 3 bases. There are 12 residues in the CDR3. Germline V gene lookup returns CDR1 ENHRY and CDR2 SYGVKD. This chain's CDR3 is CAISEGQETQYF. The DNA of the CDR3 is TGTGCCATCAGTGAGGGACAAGAGACCCAGTACTTC.

This clonotype appeared a few times. V gene TRBV4-1 combines with J gene TRBJ1-2; 11 bases agree with TRBD1. V shed 0 bases and J 4 bases; nucleotides not matched to a gene: 1. Germline CDR1 reads MGHRA; CDR2 reads YSYEKL. The CDR3 is 15 amino acids. CDR3 bases: TGCGCCAGCAGCCAAGAGGACAGGGGGCCCTATGGCTACACCTTC. Its protein product is CASSQEDRGPYGYTF.

This clonotype showed up many times. The V and J genes are TRBV11-2 and TRBJ2-3, with D tentatively TRBD1 (5 bases). Trimming pared 6 bases from V and 1 base from J, leaving 17 bases between. This CDR3 spans 16 amino acids. Germline lookup yields CDR1 SGHAT and CDR2 FQNNGV. The CDR3 DNA reads as TGTGCCAGCAGATTAAGGGGAATTCTTGGCACAGATACGCAGTATTTT. Protein product: CASRLRGILGTDTQYF. Full variable domain (remainder filled in from reference TRBV11-2 and TRBJ2-3): EAGVAQSPRYKIIEKRQSVAFWCNPISGHATLYWYQQILGQGPKLLIQFQNNGVVDDSQLPKDRFSAERLKGVDSTLKIQPAKLEDSAVYLCASRLRGILGTDTQYFGPGTRLTVL.

This chain links TRBV12-3 or TRBV12-4 with TRBJ1-2, with TRBD1 as a possible D gene (5 bases). The ends were cut back, 3 bases at V and 4 bases at J, with 15 bases in the middle. The CDR3 sequence is 15 residues long. DNA for the CDR3: TGTGCCAGCAGTTTCAAGAGGGGCGTTAGCTATGGCTACACCTTC. This gives the protein CASSFKRGVSYGYTF.

This clonotype appeared a few times. V gene TRBV7-2 combines with J gene TRBJ1-3, with D uncertain. Trimming shortened V by 6 bases and J by 4 bases, and 7 bases separated the two germline ends. Germline V gives CDR1 SGHTA, CDR2 FQGNSA. This CDR3 contains 12 residues. The CDR3: CASRLAGNTIYF. CDR3 nucleotides: TGTGCCAGCAGGCTAGCCGGAAACACCATATATTTT.

The CDR3 bases are TGTGCCACCAGTGTCGGGGGGGGGGTTCAGGAGAACACTGAAGCTTTCTTT. Translation gives CATSVGGGVQENTEAFF. The chain has TRBV24-1 and TRBJ1-1; tentatively, D is TRBD1 (5 bases). Germline values: CDR1 KGHDR, CDR2 SFDVKD. The length of the CDR3 is 17 residues. V dropped 5 bases and J dropped 1 base, with 19 bases sitting between them.